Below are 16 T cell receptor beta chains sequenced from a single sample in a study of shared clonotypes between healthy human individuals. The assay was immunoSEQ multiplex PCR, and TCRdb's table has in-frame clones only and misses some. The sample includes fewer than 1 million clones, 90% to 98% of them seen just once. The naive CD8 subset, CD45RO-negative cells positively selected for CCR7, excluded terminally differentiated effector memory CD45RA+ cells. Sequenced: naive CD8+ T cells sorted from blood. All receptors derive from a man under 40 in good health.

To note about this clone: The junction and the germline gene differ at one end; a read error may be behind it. The CDR3 sequence: CASGDTSSYEQYF. CDR3 nucleotide sequence: TGTGCCAGCGGTGACACCAGCTCCTACGAGCAGTACTTC. The V gene is TRBV2, the J gene TRBJ2-7, with D unclear. The CDR3 sequence is 13 residues long. CDR1 and CDR2 from the germline V gene are SNHLY and FYNNEI.

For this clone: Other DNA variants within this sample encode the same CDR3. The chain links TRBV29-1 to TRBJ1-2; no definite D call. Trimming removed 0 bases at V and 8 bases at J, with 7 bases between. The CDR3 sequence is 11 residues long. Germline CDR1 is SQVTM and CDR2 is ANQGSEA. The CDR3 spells CSVEDREGYTF. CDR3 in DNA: TGCAGCGTTGAAGATAGGGAAGGCTACACCTTC.

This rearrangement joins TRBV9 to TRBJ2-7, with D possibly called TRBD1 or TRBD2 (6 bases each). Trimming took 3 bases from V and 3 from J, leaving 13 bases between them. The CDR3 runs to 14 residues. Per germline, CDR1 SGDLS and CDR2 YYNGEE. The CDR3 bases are TGTGCCAGCAGCGCTAGTGGGGGGCGCTACGAGCAGTACTTC. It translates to CASSASGGRYEQYF. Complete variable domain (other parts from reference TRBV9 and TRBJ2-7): DSGVTQTPKHLITATGQRVTLRCSPRSGDLSVYWYQQSLDQGLQFLIQYYNGEERAKGNILERFSAQQFPDLHSELNLSSLELGDSALYFCASSASGGRYEQYFGPGTRLTVT.

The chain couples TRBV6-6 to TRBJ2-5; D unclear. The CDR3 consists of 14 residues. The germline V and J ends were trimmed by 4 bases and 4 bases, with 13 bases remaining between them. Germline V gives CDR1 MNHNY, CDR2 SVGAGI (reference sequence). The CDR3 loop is CASSWMVVAETQYF. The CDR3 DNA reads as TGTGCCAGCAGTTGGATGGTGGTCGCAGAGACCCAGTACTTC.

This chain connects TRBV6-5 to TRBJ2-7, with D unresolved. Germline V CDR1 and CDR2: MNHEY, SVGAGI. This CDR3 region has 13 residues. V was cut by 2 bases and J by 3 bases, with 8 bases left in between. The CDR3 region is CASSYGTNYEQYF. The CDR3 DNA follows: TGTGCCAGCAGTTACGGTACAAACTACGAGCAGTACTTC.

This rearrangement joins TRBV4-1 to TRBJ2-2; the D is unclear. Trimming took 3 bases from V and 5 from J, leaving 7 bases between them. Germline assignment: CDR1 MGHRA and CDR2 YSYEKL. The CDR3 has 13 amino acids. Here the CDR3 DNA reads TGCGCCAGCAGCCATATAAATACCGGGGAGCTGTTTTTT. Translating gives CASSHINTGELFF.

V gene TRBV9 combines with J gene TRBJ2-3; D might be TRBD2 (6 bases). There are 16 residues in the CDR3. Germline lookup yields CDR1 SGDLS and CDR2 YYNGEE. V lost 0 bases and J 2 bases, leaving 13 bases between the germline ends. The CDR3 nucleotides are TGTGCCAGCAGCGTAGCTGAGGGCGGGGTCACAGATACGCAGTATTTT. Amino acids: CASSVAEGGVTDTQYF.

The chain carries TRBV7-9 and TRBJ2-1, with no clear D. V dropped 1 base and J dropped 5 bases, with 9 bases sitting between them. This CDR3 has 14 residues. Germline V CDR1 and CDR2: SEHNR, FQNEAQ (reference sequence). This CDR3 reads CASSLGSAHNEQFF. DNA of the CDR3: TGTGCCAGCAGCTTAGGCTCTGCCCACAATGAGCAGTTCTTC.

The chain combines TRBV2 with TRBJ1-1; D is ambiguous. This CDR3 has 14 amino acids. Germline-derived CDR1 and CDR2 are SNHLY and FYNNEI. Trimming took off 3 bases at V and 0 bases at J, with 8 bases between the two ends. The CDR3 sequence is CASSEGGLNTEAFF. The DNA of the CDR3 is TGTGCCAGCAGTGAGGGAGGGTTGAACACTGAAGCTTTCTTT.

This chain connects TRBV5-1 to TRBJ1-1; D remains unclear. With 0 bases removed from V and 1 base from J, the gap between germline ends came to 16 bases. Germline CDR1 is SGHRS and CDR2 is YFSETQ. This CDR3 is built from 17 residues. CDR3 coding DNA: TGCGCCAGCAGCTTGGGCGTAGGGTTTACTGCGAACACTGAAGCTTTCTTT. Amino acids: CASSLGVGFTANTEAFF.

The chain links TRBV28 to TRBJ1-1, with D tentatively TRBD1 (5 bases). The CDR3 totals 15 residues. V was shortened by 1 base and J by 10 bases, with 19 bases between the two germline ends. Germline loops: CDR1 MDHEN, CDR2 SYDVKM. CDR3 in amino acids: CASSLSYRPGEGAFF. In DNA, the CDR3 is TGTGCCAGCAGTTTATCGTACAGGCCGGGGGAGGGAGCTTTCTTT.

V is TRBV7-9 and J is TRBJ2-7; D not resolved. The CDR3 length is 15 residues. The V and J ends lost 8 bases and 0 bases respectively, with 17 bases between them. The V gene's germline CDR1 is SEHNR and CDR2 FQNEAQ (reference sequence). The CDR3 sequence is CASEPLAASSYEQYF. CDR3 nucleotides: TGTGCCAGCGAGCCGTTGGCGGCAAGCTCCTACGAGCAGTACTTC.

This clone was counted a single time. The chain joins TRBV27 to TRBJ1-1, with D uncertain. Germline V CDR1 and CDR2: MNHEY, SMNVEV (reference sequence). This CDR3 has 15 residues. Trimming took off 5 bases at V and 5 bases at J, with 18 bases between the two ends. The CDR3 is CASSTPGPRSTEAFF. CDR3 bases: TGTGCCAGCAGTACTCCGGGCCCGCGGTCGACTGAAGCTTTCTTT.

CDR3 sequence reads: CASSLTGRAEQYF. CDR3 DNA sequence: TGCGCCAGCAGCCTGACCGGGAGGGCCGAGCAGTACTTC. The chain is built from TRBV5-1 and TRBJ2-7, with 8 bases lining up with TRBD2. The CDR3 sequence is 13 residues long. V gave up 4 bases and J gave up 6 bases; unmatched junction bases: 6. CDR1 is SGHRS, CDR2 YFSETQ, per germline.

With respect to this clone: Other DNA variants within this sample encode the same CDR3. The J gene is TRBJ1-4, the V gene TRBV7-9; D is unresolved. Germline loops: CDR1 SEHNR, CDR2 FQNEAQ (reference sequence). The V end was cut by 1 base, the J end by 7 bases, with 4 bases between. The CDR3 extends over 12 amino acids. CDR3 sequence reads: CASSLEGEKLFF. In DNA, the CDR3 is TGTGCCAGCAGCTTAGAAGGTGAAAAACTGTTTTTT.

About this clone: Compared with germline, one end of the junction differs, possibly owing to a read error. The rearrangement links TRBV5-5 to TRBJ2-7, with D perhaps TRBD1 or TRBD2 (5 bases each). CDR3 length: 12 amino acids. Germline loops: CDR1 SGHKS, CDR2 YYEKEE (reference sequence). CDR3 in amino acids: CASSRGDERGRF. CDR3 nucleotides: TGTGCCAGCAGCCGCGGCGATGAGAGGGGCCGTTTC.